A selection of T cell receptor beta chains follows, all from one sample in a study of chemoradiotherapy in HPV16-positive cancers. TCRdb keeps only in-frame clones here, not all; method: immunoSEQ multiplex PCR. The sample lists roughly 9,800 clones, approximately 70% occurring once. This sample was gathered from a patient who underwent chemoradiotherapy. The receptor source for this set is a human donor with HPV-associated anogenital cancer. CDR3s include the opening cysteine and the closing phenylalanine or tryptophan. Fields, in order: clone size, J gene, D gene, V gene, CDR3 protein, CDR3 DNA. D genes are given only for firm matches. Clone size is not always given. Where it is, it says once, few, many or a class for expanded clones.

clone_size: .
j_call: TRBJ1-1
d_call: .
v_call: TRBV19
cdr3_aa: CASSITGQNTEAFF
cdr3_nt: TGTGCCAGTAGTATTACGGGACAGAACACTGAAGCTTTCTTT

clone_size: .
j_call: TRBJ1-1
d_call: .
v_call: TRBV5-5
cdr3_aa: CASSRNTEAFF
cdr3_nt: TGTGCCAGCAGCAGGAACACTGAAGCTTTCTTT

clone_size: .
j_call: TRBJ1-6
d_call: .
v_call: TRBV2
cdr3_aa: CASSVQGSNSPLHF
cdr3_nt: TGTGCCAGCAGTGTGCAGGGGTCTAATTCACCCCTCCACTTT

clone_size: .
j_call: TRBJ1-5
d_call: .
v_call: TRBV4-1
cdr3_aa: CASSQVDLGFRNQPQHF
cdr3_nt: TGCGCCAGCAGCCAAGTTGATCTGGGATTCCGGAATCAGCCCCAGCATTTT

clone_size: .
j_call: TRBJ1-1
d_call: .
v_call: TRBV2
cdr3_aa: CASGSGAPHRTEAFF
cdr3_nt: TGTGCCAGCGGCAGTGGAGCCCCCCATCGCACTGAAGCTTTCTTT

clone_size: .
j_call: TRBJ1-4
d_call: .
v_call: TRBV4-1
cdr3_aa: CASSQRSVGHEKLFF
cdr3_nt: TGCGCCAGCAGCCAACGATCAGTGGGTCACGAAAAACTGTTTTTT

clone_size: .
j_call: TRBJ2-3
d_call: .
v_call: TRBV2
cdr3_aa: CASRGPGNTQYF
cdr3_nt: TGTGCCAGCAGGGGACCGGGCAATACGCAGTATTTT

clone_size: .
j_call: TRBJ2-5
d_call: .
v_call: TRBV6-1
cdr3_aa: CASSEDLTIPYF
cdr3_nt: TGTGCCAGCAGTGAAGATTTAACTATACCGTACTTC

clone_size: .
j_call: TRBJ1-6
d_call: .
v_call: TRBV21-1
cdr3_aa: CASSPRMGPMNSPLHF
cdr3_nt: TGTGCCAGCAGTCCTAGGATGGGCCCTATGAATTCACCCCTCCACTTT

clone_size: .
j_call: TRBJ2-1
d_call: .
v_call: TRBV28
cdr3_aa: CASSPGPKQFF
cdr3_nt: TGTGCCAGCAGTCCAGGACCGAAGCAGTTCTTC

clone_size: .
j_call: TRBJ2-2
d_call: TRBD2
v_call: TRBV9
cdr3_aa: CASSEGTRVTGELFF
cdr3_nt: TGTGCCAGCAGCGAGGGGACTAGGGTTACCGGGGAGCTGTTTTTT

clone_size: .
j_call: TRBJ1-1
d_call: .
v_call: TRBV6-5
cdr3_aa: CASSSVNTEAFF
cdr3_nt: TGTGCCAGCAGTTCAGTGAACACTGAAGCTTTCTTT

clone_size: .
j_call: TRBJ2-2
d_call: TRBD2
v_call: TRBV30
cdr3_aa: CAWRPRTSGGAYTGELFF
cdr3_nt: TGTGCCTGGAGACCCCGGACTAGCGGGGGGGCCTACACCGGGGAGCTGTTTTTT

clone_size: .
j_call: TRBJ2-2
d_call: .
v_call: TRBV11-2
cdr3_aa: CASSFISFLQGSGELFF
cdr3_nt: TGTGCCAGCAGCTTTATTAGTTTCTTACAGGGAAGCGGGGAGCTGTTTTTT

clone_size: .
j_call: TRBJ1-2
d_call: TRBD1
v_call: TRBV19
cdr3_aa: CASSPTGVNGYTF
cdr3_nt: TGTGCCAGTAGTCCGACAGGGGTGAATGGCTACACCTTC

clone_size: .
j_call: TRBJ2-1
d_call: .
v_call: TRBV25-1
cdr3_aa: CASSEGVVSGYNEQFF
cdr3_nt: TGTGCCAGCAGTGAAGGGGTCGTATCCGGTTACAATGAGCAGTTCTTC

clone_size: .
j_call: TRBJ2-1
d_call: TRBD2
v_call: TRBV5-1
cdr3_aa: CASSPKSGLGGLANNEQFF
cdr3_nt: TGCGCCAGCAGCCCGAAGTCCGGACTAGGGGGACTAGCGAACAATGAGCAGTTCTTC

clone_size: .
j_call: TRBJ2-2
d_call: .
v_call: TRBV11-3
cdr3_aa: CASSLSLGDYTGELFF
cdr3_nt: TGTGCCAGCAGCTTATCGTTGGGGGACTACACCGGGGAGCTGTTTTTT

clone_size: .
j_call: TRBJ2-3
d_call: .
v_call: TRBV7-9
cdr3_aa: CASSSRVGTGLSSTDTQYF
cdr3_nt: TGTGCCAGCAGCTCCCGAGTTGGTACGGGGCTAAGTAGCACAGATACGCAGTATTTT

clone_size: few
j_call: TRBJ2-7
d_call: .
v_call: TRBV5-1
cdr3_aa: CASSLRPSYEQYF
cdr3_nt: TGCGCCAGCAGCTTGAGGCCGTCCTACGAGCAGTACTTC

clone_size: .
j_call: TRBJ1-6
d_call: .
v_call: TRBV18
cdr3_aa: CASSPVPTSSHPLHF
cdr3_nt: TGTGCCAGCTCACCAGTTCCAACTTCAAGTCACCCCCTCCACTTT

clone_size: .
j_call: TRBJ1-2
d_call: .
v_call: TRBV2
cdr3_aa: CASSKQQTTANYGYTF
cdr3_nt: TGTGCCAGCAGTAAACAGCAAACTACAGCTAACTATGGCTACACCTTC

clone_size: few
j_call: TRBJ2-5
d_call: .
v_call: TRBV7-7
cdr3_aa: CASSLFQTQETQYF
cdr3_nt: TGTGCCAGCAGCTTATTCCAGACCCAAGAGACCCAGTACTTC

clone_size: once
j_call: TRBJ1-2
d_call: .
v_call: TRBV5-6
cdr3_aa: CASSSGGGLGYTF
cdr3_nt: TGTGCCAGCAGCTCGGGTGGGGGACTTGGCTACACCTTC

clone_size: .
j_call: TRBJ2-7
d_call: .
v_call: TRBV29-1
cdr3_aa: CSAAQGGAEQYF
cdr3_nt: TGCAGCGCAGCACAGGGAGGGGCCGAGCAGTACTTC

clone_size: .
j_call: TRBJ2-1
d_call: TRBD2
v_call: TRBV28
cdr3_aa: CASSLHPLAGVYNEQFF
cdr3_nt: TGTGCCAGCAGTCTTCACCCTCTTGCGGGAGTCTACAATGAGCAGTTCTTC

clone_size: .
j_call: TRBJ1-2
d_call: .
v_call: TRBV25-1
cdr3_aa: CASSPSRGFDYGYTF
cdr3_nt: TGTGCCAGCAGTCCCAGCAGGGGTTTTGACTATGGCTACACCTTC

clone_size: medium-sized
j_call: TRBJ2-7
d_call: .
v_call: TRBV5-4
cdr3_aa: CASSLDSGEQYF
cdr3_nt: TGTGCCAGCAGCTTAGATTCTGGCGAGCAGTACTTC